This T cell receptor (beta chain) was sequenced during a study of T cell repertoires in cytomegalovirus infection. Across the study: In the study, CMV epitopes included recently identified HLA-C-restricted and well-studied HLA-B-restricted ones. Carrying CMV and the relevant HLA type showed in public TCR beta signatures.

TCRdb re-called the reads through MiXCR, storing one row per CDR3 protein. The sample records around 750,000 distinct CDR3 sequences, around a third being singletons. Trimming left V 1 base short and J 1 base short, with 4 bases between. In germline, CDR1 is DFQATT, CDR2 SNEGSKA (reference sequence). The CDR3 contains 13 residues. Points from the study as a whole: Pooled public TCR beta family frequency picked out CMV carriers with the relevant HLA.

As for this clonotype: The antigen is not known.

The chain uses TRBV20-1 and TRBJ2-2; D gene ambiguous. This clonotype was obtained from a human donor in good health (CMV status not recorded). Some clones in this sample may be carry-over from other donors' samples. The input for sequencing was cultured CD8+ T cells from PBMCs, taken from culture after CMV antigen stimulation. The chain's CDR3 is CSARGGNTGELFF. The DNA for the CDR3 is TGCAGTGCTAGAGGGGGGAACACCGGGGAGCTGTTTTTT.